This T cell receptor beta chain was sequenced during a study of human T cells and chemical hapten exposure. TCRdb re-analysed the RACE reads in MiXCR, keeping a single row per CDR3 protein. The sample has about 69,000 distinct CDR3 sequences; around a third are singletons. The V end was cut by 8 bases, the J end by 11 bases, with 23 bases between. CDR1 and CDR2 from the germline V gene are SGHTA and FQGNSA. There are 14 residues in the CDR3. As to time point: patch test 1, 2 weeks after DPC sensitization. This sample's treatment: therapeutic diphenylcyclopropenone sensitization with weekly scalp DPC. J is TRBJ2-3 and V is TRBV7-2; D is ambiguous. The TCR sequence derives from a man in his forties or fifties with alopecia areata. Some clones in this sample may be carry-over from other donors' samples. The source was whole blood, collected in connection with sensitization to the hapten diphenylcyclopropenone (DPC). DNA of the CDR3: TGTGCCAGCCAGTTAACGACTCTTGGTCGTGGGCAGTATTTT. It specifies CASQLTTLGRGQYF.